This T cell receptor beta chain comes out of a study of T cells in Graves' hyperthyroidism and ophthalmopathy. Looking at the study overall: It was at initial diagnosis, before any treatment, that peripheral blood was collected.

RNA transcripts served as the template for amplifying TCR beta CDR3 regions. The HTBI primer set drove a first-round RT-PCR of the TCR CDR3. TCRdb analysed the multiplex PCR reads with MiXCR anew, one entry per CDR3 protein. The sample has fewer than 650,000 distinct CDR3 sequences, more than 13% seen once; the top ten hold roughly 7.7%. Clinical symptoms, serum thyroxine and TRAb, thyroid ultrasound and orbital computed tomography were used for the diagnoses. CDR1 and CDR2 (germline): LNHDA, SQIVND (reference sequence). V was clipped by 8 bases and J by 0 bases; unmatched bases: 7. This CDR3 comprises 16 residues. General study points: Appearing also in blood were most of the thyroid clonotypes expanded above 0.001. The model predicted ophthalmopathy a median 6.5 months before onset.

As concerns this clonotype: Its antigen remains unknown.

The J gene is TRBJ2-2, the V gene TRBV19; 9 bases match TRBD2. Sequenced material: blood. The sequence was obtained from a young woman with Graves' ophthalmopathy. CDR3 sequence (DNA): TGTGCCAGTTCTCGAGCGGGAGGCTCGAACACCGGGGAGCTGTTTTTT. Protein product: CASSRAGGSNTGELFF.